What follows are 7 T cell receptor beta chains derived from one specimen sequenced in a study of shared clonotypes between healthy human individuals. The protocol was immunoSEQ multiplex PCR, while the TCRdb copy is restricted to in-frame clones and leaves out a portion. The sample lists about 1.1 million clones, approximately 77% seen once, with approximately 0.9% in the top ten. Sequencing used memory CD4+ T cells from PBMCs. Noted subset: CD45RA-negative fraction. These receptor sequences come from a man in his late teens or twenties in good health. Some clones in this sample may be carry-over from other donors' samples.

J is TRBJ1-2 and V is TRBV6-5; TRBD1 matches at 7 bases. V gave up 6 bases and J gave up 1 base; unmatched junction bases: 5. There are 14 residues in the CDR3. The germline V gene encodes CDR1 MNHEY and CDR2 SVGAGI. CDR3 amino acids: CASSRQGRNYGYTF. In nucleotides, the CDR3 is TGTGCCAGCAGCAGACAGGGCCGTAACTATGGCTACACCTTC.

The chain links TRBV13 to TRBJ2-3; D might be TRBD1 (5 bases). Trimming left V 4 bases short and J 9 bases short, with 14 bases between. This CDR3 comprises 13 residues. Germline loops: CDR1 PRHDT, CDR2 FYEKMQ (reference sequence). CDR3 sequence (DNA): TGTGCCAGCAGCTGGGGCTCCCCTAGGACGCAGTATTTT. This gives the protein CASSWGSPRTQYF.

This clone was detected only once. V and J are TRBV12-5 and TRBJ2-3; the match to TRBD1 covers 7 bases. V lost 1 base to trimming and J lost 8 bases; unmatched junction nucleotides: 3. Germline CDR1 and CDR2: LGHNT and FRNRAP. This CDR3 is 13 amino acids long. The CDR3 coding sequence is TGTGCTAGTGGTTTGGAGTACAGGGGTACGCAGTATTTT. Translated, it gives CASGLEYRGTQYF.

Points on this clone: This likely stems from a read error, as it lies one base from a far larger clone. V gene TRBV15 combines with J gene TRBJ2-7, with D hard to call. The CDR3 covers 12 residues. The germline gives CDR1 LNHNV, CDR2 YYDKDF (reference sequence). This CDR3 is CTTSRDEDEQYF. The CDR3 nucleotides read TGTACCACCAGCAGAGATGAGGACGAGCAGTACTTC.

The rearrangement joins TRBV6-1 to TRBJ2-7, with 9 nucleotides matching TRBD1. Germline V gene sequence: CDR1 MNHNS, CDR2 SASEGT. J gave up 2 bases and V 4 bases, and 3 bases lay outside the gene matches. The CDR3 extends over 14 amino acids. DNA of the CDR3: TGTGCCAGCAGTGGGGGGACAGGGCCCTACGAGCAGTACTTC. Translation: CASSGGTGPYEQYF.

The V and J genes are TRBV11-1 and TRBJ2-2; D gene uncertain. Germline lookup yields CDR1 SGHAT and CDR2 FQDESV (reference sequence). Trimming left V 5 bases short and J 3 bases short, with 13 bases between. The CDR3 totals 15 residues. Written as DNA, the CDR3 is TGTGCCAGCAGCCAATGGGTTGGAGACACCGGGGAGCTGTTTTTT. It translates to CASSQWVGDTGELFF.

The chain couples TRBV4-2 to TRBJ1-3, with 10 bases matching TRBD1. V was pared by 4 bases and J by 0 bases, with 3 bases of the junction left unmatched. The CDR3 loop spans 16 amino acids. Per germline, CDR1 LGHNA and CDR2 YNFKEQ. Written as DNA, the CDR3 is TGTGCCAGCAGCCGGGACAGGGGCTTCTCTGGAAACACCATATATTTT. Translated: CASSRDRGFSGNTIYF.